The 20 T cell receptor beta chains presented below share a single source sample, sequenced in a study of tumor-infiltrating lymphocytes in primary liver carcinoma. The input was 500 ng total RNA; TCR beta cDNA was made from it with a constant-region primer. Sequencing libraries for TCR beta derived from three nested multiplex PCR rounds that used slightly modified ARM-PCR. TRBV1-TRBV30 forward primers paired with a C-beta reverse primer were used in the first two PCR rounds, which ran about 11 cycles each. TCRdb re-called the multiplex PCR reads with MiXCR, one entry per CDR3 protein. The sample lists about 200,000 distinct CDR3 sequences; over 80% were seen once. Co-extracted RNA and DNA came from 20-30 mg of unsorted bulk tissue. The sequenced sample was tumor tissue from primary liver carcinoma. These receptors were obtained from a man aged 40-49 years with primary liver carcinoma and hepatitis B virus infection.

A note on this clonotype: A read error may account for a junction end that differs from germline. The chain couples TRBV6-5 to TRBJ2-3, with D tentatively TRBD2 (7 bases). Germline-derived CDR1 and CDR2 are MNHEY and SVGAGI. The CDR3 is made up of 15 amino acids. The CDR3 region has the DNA TGTGCCAGTAACCCAGGACTAGGGGGAACAGATACGAAGTATTTT. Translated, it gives CASNPGLGGTDTKYF.

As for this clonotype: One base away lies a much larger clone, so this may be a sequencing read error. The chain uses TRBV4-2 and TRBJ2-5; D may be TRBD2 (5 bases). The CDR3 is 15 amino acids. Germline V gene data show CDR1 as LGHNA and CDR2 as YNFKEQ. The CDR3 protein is CASSQYLVEEETQYF. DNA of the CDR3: TGCGCCAGCAGCCAATATCTAGTGGAGGAAGAGACCCAGTACTTC.

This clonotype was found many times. CDR3 coding DNA: TGTGCCAGCAGTTTAGCGGGTACGACTAATGAAAAACTGTTTTTT. It is translated as CASSLAGTTNEKLFF. The genes are TRBV28 and TRBJ1-4; no clear D gene. Trimming stripped 2 bases from V and 2 bases from J, with 9 bases between. CDR3 length equals 15 residues. Germline CDR1 reads MDHEN; CDR2 reads SYDVKM.

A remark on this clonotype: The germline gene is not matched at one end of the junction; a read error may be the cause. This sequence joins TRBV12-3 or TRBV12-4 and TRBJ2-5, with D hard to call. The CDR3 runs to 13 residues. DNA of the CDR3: TGTGCCAGAAGCGTAGGCGACCAAGATACCCAGTACTTC. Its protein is CARSVGDQDTQYF.

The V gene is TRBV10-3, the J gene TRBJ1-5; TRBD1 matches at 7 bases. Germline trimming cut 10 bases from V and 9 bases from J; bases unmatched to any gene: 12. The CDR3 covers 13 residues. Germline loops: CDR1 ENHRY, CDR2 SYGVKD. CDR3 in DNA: TGTGCCAGGACCGGGACAGACCAGGTGCCCCAGCATTTT. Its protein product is CARTGTDQVPQHF.

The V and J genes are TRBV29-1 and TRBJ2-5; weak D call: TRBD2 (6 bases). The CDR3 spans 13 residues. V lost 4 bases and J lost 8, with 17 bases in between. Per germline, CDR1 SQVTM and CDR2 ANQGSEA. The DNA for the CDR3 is TGCAGCGTTGTAGCGGTAGGGCGAGACACCCAGTACTTC. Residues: CSVVAVGRDTQYF.

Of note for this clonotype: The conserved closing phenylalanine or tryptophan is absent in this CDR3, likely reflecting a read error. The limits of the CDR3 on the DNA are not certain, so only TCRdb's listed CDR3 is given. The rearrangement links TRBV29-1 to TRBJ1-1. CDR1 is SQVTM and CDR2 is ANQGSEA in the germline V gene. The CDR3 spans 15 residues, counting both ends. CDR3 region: CSVSAGWGMNTEVFS.

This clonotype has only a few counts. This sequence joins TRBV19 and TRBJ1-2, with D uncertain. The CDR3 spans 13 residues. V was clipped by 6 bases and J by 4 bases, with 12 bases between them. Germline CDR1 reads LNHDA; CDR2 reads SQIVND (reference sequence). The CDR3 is CASSPELSYGYTF. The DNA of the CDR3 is TGTGCCAGTAGCCCGGAGCTCAGCTATGGCTACACCTTC.

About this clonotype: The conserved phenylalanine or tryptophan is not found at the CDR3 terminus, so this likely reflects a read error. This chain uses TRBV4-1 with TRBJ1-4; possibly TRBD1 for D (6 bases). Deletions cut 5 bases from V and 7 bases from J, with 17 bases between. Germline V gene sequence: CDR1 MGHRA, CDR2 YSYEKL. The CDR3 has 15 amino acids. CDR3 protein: CASSFWGAASEKLFL. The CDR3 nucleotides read TGCGCCAGCAGCTTCTGGGGGGCGGCTAGTGAAAAACTGTTTTTA.

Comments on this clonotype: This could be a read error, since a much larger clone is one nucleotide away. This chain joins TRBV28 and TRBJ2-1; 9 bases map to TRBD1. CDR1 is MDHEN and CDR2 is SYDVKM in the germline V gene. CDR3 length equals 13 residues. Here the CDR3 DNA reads TGTGCCATCCCGGGACAGGGAGTGGATGAGCACTTCTTC. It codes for CAIPGQGVDEHFF.

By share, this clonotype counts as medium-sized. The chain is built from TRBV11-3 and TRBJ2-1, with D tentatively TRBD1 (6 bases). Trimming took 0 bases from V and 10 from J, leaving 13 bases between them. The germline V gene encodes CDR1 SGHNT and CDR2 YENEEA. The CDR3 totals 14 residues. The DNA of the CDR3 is TGTGCCAGCAGCTTAGACATACAGGGCGGCGAGCAGTTCTTC. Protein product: CASSLDIQGGEQFF.

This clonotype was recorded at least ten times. Here the CDR3 reads CASSQDRRASGSSYNEQFF. The DNA of the CDR3 is TGCGCCAGCAGCCAAGATAGGAGGGCTAGCGGGAGCTCCTACAATGAGCAGTTCTTC. The V call is TRBV4-1, the J call TRBJ2-1, with TRBD2 matching over 10 bases. Germline lookup yields CDR1 MGHRA and CDR2 YSYEKL. V lost 0 bases, J lost 0 bases, and 8 bases stayed unmatched. The CDR3 length is 19 residues.

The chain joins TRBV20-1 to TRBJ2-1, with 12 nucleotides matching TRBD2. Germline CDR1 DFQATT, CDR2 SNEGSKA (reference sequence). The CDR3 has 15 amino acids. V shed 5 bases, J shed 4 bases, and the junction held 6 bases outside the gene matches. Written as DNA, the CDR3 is TGCAGTGCTCCGAGGACTAGCGGGGTTTACAATGAGCAGTTCTTC. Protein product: CSAPRTSGVYNEQFF.

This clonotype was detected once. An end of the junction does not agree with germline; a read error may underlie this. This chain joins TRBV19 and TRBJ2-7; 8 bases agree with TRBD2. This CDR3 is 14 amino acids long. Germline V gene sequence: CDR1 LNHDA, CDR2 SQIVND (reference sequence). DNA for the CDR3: TGTGCCAATAGTAAGGTAGCGGGACCCTACGAGCAGTACTTC. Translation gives CANSKVAGPYEQYF.

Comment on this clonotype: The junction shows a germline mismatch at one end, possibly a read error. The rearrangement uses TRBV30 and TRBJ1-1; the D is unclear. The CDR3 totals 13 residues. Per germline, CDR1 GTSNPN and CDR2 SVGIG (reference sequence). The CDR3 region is CAWSAYRRTEAFF. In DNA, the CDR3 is TGTGCCTGGAGTGCGTATAGGAGAACTGAAGCTTTCTTC.

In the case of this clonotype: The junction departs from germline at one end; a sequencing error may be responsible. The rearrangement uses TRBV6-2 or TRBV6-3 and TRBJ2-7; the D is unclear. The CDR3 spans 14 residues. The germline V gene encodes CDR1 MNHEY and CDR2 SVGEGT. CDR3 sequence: CVSSYEPGSYEQYF. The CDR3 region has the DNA TGTGTCAGCAGTTACGAACCCGGCTCCTACGAGCAGTACTTC.

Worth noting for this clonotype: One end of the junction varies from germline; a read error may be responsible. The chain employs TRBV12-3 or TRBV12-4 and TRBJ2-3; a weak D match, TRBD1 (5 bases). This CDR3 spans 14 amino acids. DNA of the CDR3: TGTGCCAGCAGCCGACATGGGGCTTTAGATACGCAGTATTTC. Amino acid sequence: CASSRHGALDTQYF.

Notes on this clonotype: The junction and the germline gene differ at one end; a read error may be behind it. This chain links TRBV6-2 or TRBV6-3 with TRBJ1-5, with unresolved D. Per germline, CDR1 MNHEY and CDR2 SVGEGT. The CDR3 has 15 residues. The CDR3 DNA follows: TGTGCCAGCACCCCGATCCCCATGAGCAATAAGCCTCGGTATTTT. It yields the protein CASTPIPMSNKPRYF.

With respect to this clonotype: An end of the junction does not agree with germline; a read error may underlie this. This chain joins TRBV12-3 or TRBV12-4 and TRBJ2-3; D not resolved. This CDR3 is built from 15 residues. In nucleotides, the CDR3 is TGCGCCAGCATCCTGAGAGGAGAAAACACAGATACGCAGTATTTT. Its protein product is CASILRGENTDTQYF.

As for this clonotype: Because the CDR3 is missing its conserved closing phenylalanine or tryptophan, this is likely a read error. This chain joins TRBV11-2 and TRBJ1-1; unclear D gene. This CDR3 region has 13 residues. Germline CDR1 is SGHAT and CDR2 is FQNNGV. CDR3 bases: TGTGCCAGCAGCTTAGGCCTGAACTCTGATGCTTTCTGT. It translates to CASSLGLNSDAFC.